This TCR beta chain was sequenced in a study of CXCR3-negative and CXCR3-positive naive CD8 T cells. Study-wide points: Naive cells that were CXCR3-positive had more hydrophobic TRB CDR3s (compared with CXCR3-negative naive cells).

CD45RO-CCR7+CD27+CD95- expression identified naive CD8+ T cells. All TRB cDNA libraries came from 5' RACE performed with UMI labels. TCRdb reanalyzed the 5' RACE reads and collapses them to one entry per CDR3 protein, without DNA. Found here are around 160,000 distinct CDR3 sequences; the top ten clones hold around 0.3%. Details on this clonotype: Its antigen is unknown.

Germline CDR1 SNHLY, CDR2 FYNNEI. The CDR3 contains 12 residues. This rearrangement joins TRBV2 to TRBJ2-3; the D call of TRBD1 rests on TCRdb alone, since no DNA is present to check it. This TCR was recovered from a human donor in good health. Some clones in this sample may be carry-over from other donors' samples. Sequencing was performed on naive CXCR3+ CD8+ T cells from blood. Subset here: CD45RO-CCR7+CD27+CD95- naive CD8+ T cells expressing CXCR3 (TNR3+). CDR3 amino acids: CATSRETDTQYF.